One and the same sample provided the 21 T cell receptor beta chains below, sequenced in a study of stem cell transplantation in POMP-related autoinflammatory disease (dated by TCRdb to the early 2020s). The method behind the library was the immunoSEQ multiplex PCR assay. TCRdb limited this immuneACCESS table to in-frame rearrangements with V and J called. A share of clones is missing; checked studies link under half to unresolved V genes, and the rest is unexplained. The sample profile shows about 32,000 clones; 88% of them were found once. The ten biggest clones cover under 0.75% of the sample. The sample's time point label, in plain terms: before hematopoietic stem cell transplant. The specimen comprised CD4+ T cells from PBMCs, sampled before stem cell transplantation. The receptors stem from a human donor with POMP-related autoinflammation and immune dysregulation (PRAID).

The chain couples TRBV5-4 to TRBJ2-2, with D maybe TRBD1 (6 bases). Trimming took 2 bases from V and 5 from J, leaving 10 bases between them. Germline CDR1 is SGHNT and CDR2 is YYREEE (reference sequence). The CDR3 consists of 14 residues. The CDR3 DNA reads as TGTGCCAGCAGCTTCAGGGGCGTTACCGGGGAGCTGTTTTTT. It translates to CASSFRGVTGELFF. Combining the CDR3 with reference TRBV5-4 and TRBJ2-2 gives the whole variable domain ETGVTQSPTHLIKTRGQQVTLRCSSQSGHNTVSWYQQALGQGPQFIFQYYREEENGRGNFPPRFSGLQFPNYSSELNVNALELDDSALYLCASSFRGVTGELFFGEGSRLTVL.

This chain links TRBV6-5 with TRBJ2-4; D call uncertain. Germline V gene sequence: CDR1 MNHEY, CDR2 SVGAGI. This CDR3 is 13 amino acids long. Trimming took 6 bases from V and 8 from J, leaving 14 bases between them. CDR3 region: CASRSQVVDIQYF. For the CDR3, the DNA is TGTGCCAGCAGATCGCAGGTAGTGGACATTCAGTACTTC.

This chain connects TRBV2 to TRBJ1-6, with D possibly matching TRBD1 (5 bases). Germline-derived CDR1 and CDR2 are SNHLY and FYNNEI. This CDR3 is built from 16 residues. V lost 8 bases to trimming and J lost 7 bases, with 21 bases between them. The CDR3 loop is CASLRLSGTSNSPLHF. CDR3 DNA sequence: TGTGCCAGCCTTCGCCTTTCCGGGACGTCAAATTCACCCCTCCACTTT.

CDR3 residues: CASRQQGGSNQPQHF. The CDR3, as DNA: TGTGCCAGCAGGCAACAGGGTGGGAGCAATCAGCCCCAGCATTTT. The V and J genes are TRBV6-5 and TRBJ1-5, with TRBD1 as a possible D gene (6 bases). Germline V gene data show CDR1 as MNHEY and CDR2 as SVGAGI. The V gene lost 6 bases and the J gene lost 1 base, with 13 bases spanning the gap. The CDR3 is 15 amino acids.

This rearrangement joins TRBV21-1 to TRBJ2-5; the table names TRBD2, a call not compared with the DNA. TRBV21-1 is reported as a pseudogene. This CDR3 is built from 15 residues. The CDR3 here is CASSKTSGGQETQYF. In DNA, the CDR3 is TGTGCCAGCAGCAAAACTAGCGGGGGGCAAGAGACCCAGTACTTC.

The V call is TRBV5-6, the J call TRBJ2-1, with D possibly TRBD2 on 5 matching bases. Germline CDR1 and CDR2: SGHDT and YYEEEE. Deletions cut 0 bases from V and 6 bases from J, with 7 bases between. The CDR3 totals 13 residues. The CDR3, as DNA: TGTGCCAGCAGCTTGGACGAGGGCAATGAGCAGTTCTTC. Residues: CASSLDEGNEQFF.

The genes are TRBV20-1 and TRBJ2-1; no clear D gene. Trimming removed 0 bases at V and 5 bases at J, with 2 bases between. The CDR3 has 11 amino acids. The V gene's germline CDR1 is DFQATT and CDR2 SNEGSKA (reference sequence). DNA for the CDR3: TGCAGTGCTAGAGAAGACAATGAGCAGTTCTTC. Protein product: CSAREDNEQFF.

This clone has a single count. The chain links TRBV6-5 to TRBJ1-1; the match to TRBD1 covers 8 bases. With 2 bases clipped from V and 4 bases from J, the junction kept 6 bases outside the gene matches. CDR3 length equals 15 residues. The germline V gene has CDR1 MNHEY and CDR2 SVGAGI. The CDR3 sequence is CASSYENRGGTEAFF. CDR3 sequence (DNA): TGTGCCAGCAGTTACGAGAACAGGGGGGGCACTGAAGCTTTCTTT.

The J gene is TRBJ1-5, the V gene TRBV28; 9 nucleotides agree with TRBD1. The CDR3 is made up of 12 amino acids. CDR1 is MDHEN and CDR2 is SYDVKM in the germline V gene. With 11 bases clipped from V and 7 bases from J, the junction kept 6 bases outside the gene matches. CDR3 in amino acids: CAGTGPGQPQHF. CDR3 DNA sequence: TGTGCCGGGACAGGGCCTGGGCAGCCCCAGCATTTT. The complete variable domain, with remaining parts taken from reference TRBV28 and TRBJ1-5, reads DVKVTQSSRYLVKRTGEKVFLECVQDMDHENMFWYRQDPGLGLRLIYFSYDVKMKEKGDIPEGYSVSREKKERFSLILESASTNQTSMYLCAGTGPGQPQHFGDGTRLSIL.

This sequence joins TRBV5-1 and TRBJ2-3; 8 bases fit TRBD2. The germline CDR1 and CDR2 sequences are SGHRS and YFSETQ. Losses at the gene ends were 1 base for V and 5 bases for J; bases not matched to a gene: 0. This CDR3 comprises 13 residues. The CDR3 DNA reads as TGCGCCAGCAGCTTGCTAGCGGGAGATACGCAGTATTTT. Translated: CASSLLAGDTQYF.

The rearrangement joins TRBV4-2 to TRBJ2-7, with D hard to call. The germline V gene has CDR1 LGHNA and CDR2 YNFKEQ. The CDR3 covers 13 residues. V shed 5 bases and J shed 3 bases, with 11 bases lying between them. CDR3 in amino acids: CASSFHSDYEQYF. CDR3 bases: TGTGCCAGCAGCTTCCATTCCGACTACGAGCAGTACTTC.

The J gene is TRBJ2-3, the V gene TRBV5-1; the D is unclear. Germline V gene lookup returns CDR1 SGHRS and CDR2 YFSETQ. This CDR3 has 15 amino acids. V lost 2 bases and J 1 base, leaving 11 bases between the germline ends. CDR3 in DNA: TGCGCCAGCAGCTTTGTTGCGGAGCGCACAGATACGCAGTATTTT. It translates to CASSFVAERTDTQYF.

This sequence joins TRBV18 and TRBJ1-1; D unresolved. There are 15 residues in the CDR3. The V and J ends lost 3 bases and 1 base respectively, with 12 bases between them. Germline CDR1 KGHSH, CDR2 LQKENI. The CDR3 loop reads CASSPLWVENTEAFF. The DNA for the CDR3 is TGTGCCAGCTCACCGCTTTGGGTAGAGAACACTGAAGCTTTCTTT.

In nucleotides, the CDR3 is TGTGCCAGCAGACGCCGGGGGCGCGTCGAGCAGTACTTC. Translated: CASRRRGRVEQYF. The V and J genes are TRBV7-9 and TRBJ2-7; tentatively, D is TRBD1 or TRBD2 (6 bases each). CDR1 is SEHNR, CDR2 FQNEAQ, per germline (reference sequence). This CDR3 comprises 13 residues. V was trimmed by 6 bases and J by 6 bases, leaving 15 bases between them. The full variable domain, its missing parts supplied by reference TRBV7-9 and TRBJ2-7, is DTGVSQNPRHKITKRGQNVTFRCDPISEHNRLYWYRQTLGQGPEFLTYFQNEAQLEKSRLLSDRFSAERPKGSFSTLEIQRTEQGDSAMYLCASRRRGRVEQYFGPGTRLTVT.

The DNA of the CDR3 is TGTGCCAGCAGCCCCCCGGGGGGGGGCAGTAACTATGGCTACACCTTC. Its translation: CASSPPGGGSNYGYTF. The rearrangement links TRBV4-2 to TRBJ1-2; D perhaps matches TRBD1 (6 bases). The CDR3 sequence is 16 residues long. CDR1 and CDR2 from the germline V gene are LGHNA and YNFKEQ. Trimming left V 4 bases short and J 1 base short, with 16 bases between.

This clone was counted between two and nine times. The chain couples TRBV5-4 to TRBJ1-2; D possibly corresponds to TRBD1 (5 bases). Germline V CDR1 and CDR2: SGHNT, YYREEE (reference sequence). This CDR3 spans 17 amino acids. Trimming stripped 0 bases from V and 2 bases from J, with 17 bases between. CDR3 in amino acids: CASSLAGARDQNYGYTF. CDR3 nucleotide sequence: TGTGCCAGCAGCTTGGCCGGTGCGAGGGACCAGAACTATGGCTACACCTTC. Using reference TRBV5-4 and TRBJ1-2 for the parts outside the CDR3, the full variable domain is ETGVTQSPTHLIKTRGQQVTLRCSSQSGHNTVSWYQQALGQGPQFIFQYYREEENGRGNFPPRFSGLQFPNYSSELNVNALELDDSALYLCASSLAGARDQNYGYTFGSGTRLTVV.

The CDR3 region is CASSLGRDYGYTF. DNA of the CDR3: TGCGCCAGCAGCTTGGGCAGGGACTATGGCTACACCTTC. The chain employs TRBV5-1 and TRBJ1-2; maybe TRBD1 (5 bases). The germline V gene has CDR1 SGHRS and CDR2 YFSETQ. This CDR3 is built from 13 residues. The V end lost 0 bases, the J end lost 3 bases, and 6 bases lay between the germline ends.

The CDR3 DNA reads as TGTGCCAGCAGCCCCTCTTCGACGCATGCAACTAATGAAAAACTGTTTTTT. Residues: CASSPSSTHATNEKLFF. The chain links TRBV7-8 to TRBJ1-4; no definite D call. Trimming took off 5 bases at V and 0 bases at J, with 16 bases between the two ends. The CDR3 has 17 amino acids. In germline, CDR1 is SGHVS, CDR2 FQNEAQ.

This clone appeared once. The CDR3 DNA reads as TGTGCCAGCAGCCGGGACAGGGCTAACTCCTACGAGCAGTACTTC. Amino acid sequence: CASSRDRANSYEQYF. The gene calls are TRBV7-9 and TRBJ2-7; 9 positions agree with TRBD1. CDR3 size: 15 residues. With V trimmed by 5 bases and J by 0 bases, 5 bases remained unmatched. Germline V gives CDR1 SEHNR, CDR2 FQNEAQ (reference sequence).

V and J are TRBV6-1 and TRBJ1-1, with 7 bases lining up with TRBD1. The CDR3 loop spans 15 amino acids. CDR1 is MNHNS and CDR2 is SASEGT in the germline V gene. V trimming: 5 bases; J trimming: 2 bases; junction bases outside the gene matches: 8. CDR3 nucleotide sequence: TGTGCCAGCAGTTCCCAGGGACAGAGAAACACTGAAGCTTTCTTT. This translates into CASSSQGQRNTEAFF.

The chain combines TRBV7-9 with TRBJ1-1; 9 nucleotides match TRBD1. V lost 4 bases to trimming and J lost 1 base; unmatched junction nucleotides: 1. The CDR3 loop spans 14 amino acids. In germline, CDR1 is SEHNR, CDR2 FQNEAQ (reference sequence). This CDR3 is CASSSTGGNTEAFF. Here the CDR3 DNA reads TGTGCCAGCAGCTCGACAGGGGGGAACACTGAAGCTTTCTTT. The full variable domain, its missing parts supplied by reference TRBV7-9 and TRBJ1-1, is DTGVSQNPRHKITKRGQNVTFRCDPISEHNRLYWYRQTLGQGPEFLTYFQNEAQLEKSRLLSDRFSAERPKGSFSTLEIQRTEQGDSAMYLCASSSTGGNTEAFFGQGTRLTVV.